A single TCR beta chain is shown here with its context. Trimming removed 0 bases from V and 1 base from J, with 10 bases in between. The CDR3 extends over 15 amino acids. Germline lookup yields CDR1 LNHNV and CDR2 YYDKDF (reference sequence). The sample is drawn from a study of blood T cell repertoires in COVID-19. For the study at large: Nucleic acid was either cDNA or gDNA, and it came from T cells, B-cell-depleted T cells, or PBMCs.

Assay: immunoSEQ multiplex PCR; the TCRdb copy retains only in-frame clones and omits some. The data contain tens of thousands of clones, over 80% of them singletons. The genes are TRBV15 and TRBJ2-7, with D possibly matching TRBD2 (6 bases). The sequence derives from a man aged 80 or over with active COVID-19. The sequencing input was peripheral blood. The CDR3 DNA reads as TGTGCCACCAGCAGAGATGGAAGCGGGTCCTACGAGCAGTACTTC. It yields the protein CATSRDGSGSYEQYF. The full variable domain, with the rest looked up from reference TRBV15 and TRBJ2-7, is DAMVIQNPRYQVTQFGKPVTLSCSQTLNHNVMYWYQQKSSQAPKLLFHYYDKDFNNEADTPDNFQSRRPNTSFCFLDIRSPGLGDTAMYLCATSRDGSGSYEQYFGPGTRLTVT.